Detailed here is one TCR beta chain. Some clones are missing from TCRdb's copy, which holds only in-frame ones; the method was immunoSEQ multiplex PCR. In the table there are roughly 28,000 clones, 60% to 80% of which are singletons. The source of the sample is a study of blood T cell repertoires in COVID-19. This CDR3 is built from 14 residues. The germline V gene has CDR1 SNHLY and CDR2 FYNNEI. Trimming at V came to 7 bases and at J to 9 bases, leaving 11 bases not matched to a gene. This rearrangement joins TRBV2 to TRBJ2-1; 8 bases map to TRBD2. Sequences were obtained from peripheral blood. The TCR originated in a woman in her 70s with active or convalescent COVID-19. CDR3 nucleotides: TGTGCCAGCAACCTCGGGGGGGCATTTGGTGAGCAGTTCTTC. Translation: CASNLGGAFGEQFF.